This TCR beta chain was sequenced during a study of blood T cell repertoires in COVID-19. In the original processing: Estimation of nucleated cell counts relied on the amplification of reference gene primers. TCRdb's table, derived via immunoSEQ multiplex PCR, lists solely in-frame clones and lacks some. V and J calls and clone size follow that table, whereas D and trimming were derived from the DNA. The sample has around 110,000 clones, about 80% seen once; the top ten hold roughly 7%. The sequence was obtained from a man aged 70-80 years with active or convalescent COVID-19. Material: peripheral blood.

CDR3 amino acids: CATSRGLAGLSGANVLTF. Written as DNA, the CDR3 is TGTGCCACCAGCAGAGGACTAGCGGGTCTCTCTGGGGCCAACGTCCTGACTTTC. The rearrangement joins TRBV15 to TRBJ2-6, with 10 positions matching TRBD2. This CDR3 comprises 18 residues. With V trimmed by 1 base and J by 0 bases, 3 bases remained unmatched. Looked up from germline, CDR1 is LNHNV and CDR2 is YYDKDF (reference sequence).